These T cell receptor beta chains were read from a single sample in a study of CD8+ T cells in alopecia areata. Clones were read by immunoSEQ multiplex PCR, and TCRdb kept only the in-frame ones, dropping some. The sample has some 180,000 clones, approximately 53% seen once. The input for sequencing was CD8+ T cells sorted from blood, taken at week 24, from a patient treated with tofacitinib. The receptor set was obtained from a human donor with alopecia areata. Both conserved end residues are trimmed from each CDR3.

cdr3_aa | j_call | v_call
ATSGPKDTIY | TRBJ1-3 | TRBV10-3
ASSVDGGRMNTEAF | TRBJ1-1 | TRBV9
ASSLGQGYGYQETQY | TRBJ2-5 | TRBV5-1
ASVGTVSYEQY | TRBJ2-7 | TRBV7-9
ASSPSVSAYGYT | TRBJ1-2 | TRBV5-1
ASSQEGRGEQY | TRBJ2-7 | TRBV4-1
ASSQDDSLGIQY | TRBJ2-4 | TRBV4-3
ASSSGTPNYEQY | TRBJ2-7 | TRBV5-6
ASSLSGTEAF | TRBJ1-1 | TRBV7-9
ASSAPVGFAAYEQY | TRBJ2-7 | TRBV11-2
ASSLAFGTIYEQY | TRBJ2-7 | TRBV5-1
ASSQYFSGANVLT | TRBJ2-6 | TRBV14
SVYPKGGNTEAF | TRBJ1-1 | TRBV29-1
ASSLEGRDSYEQY | TRBJ2-7 | TRBV11-2
ASSATGGLGDEQY | TRBJ2-7 | TRBV2
ASSVDHGNTEAF | TRBJ1-1 | TRBV9
ASSEARGASYEQY | TRBJ2-7 | TRBV6-1
ASSINEQF | TRBJ2-1 | TRBV7-8
ASSLGYEQY | TRBJ2-7 | TRBV9
ASSSRGDSNQPQH | TRBJ1-5 | TRBV7-2
ASSQETSGYNEQF | TRBJ2-1 | TRBV14
ASSVTDRAVDIQY | TRBJ2-4 | TRBV9
ASSQELSPDTQY | TRBJ2-3 | TRBV4-3
ASSSYRGSYEQY | TRBJ2-7 | TRBV18
ASSDGEGPQPQH | TRBJ1-5 | TRBV25-1
ASSYSDSSPEAF | TRBJ1-1 | TRBV6-5
ASSDERGPYNEQF | TRBJ2-1 | TRBV6-1
ASSLGQGGNEQF | TRBJ2-1 | TRBV5-4
ASSPRDRVFYGYT | TRBJ1-2 | TRBV7-2